This T cell receptor (beta chain) was sequenced during a study of Graves' ophthalmopathy and Graves' hyperthyroidism (dated by TCRdb to the late 2010s). Regarding the study in general: Peripheral blood was collected at initial diagnosis, before any treatment. The study used TCR beta repertoire signatures to distinguish Graves' ophthalmopathy from Graves' hyperthyroidism and to predict progression to ophthalmopathy. In total, 135 blood samples were TCR-sequenced: 40 to 45 ophthalmopathy, some 75 hyperthyroidism and approximately 17 hyperthyroidism-to-ophthalmopathy patients. A discovery set of 95 to 100 patients (43 ophthalmopathy, about 59 stable hyperthyroidism) was enrolled to explore V-J signatures distinguishing ophthalmopathy from hyperthyroidism. An independent validation cohort was composed of 18 to 20 hyperthyroidism patients and around 16 patients who later progressed from hyperthyroidism to ophthalmopathy. In six hyperthyroidism patients, T-cell repertoires of thyroid tissue and blood were compared. Following sample collection, hyperthyroidism patients were given methimazole at a starting dose of 30 mg daily, and ophthalmopathy patients were given high-dose intravenous methylprednisolone. The 90 to 100 discovery patients were randomly divided into training and test sets at a 7:3 ratio. General study outcomes and caveats: Sample size was not predetermined statistically, and investigators were not blinded to group allocation. In cross-validation, the 13-signature model distinguished ophthalmopathy from stable hyperthyroidism with 85% to 90% sensitivity and around 81% specificity, and in the test set the corresponding values were approximately 80% and 75%. Among expanded thyroid clonotypes with frequency above 0.001, most also showed up in blood, which suggests that blood repertoires may reflect the thyroid immune response. In validation, the model predicted ophthalmopathy progression with about 70% sensitivity and 72% to 80% specificity; eleven to twelve predicted patients were CT-confirmed with GO in a median of approximately 6.5 months.

For repertoire sequencing, the TCR beta CDR3 regions were amplified from RNA transcripts. The first round was an RT-PCR using HTBI primers with the Qiagen OneStep RT-PCR kit, and this first round was followed by a second-round multiplex PCR, then size selection and purification. Libraries were sequenced paired-end with 100 bp reads on an Illumina HiSeq2000. The authors' pipeline ran thus. SOAPnuke was used to process the reads, removing any read that contained adapters or uncalled bases, had a mean Phred below 15, or lacked an exact match to the constant primer or identifier. COPE v1.2.5 was used to merge high-quality paired reads. Unique nucleotide sequences were defined as clonotypes and aligned to IMGT TRB V, D and J references using MiTCR v1.1. Analysis was restricted to V-J combinations with a frequency above 0.0001, which covered roughly 99% of repertoires. For each V-J combination, a TCR clonal expansion and chaos score was defined as the ratio of F50 clonal expansion to chaos observed in the TCRdist matrix. Welch's t-statistics and random forest were used to reduce the features to 10 to 15 V-J combinations, which were then used as input to a naive Bayes classifier. The Morisita-Horn index was used to measure how similar the thyroid and blood repertoires were. The public reads were run again by TCRdb, first through fastp at Q25 and then through MiXCR, and only productive beta chains were kept. A single entry per CDR3 protein holds the most common genes and DNA from its merged rows. TCRdb, not the original authors, processed these V and J calls. The sample profile shows some 520,000 distinct CDR3 sequences; approximately 15% of them were found once. The top ten hold over 8% of the sample.

The V and J ends are trimmed by 0 bases and 1 base, leaving 9 bases between them. Including cysteine and phenylalanine, the CDR3 has 15 amino acids. Solely the CDR3 DNA is kept, with 45 bases framed from the first base. For CDR1 and CDR2, the germline V gene lists MDHEN and SYDVKM. The ophthalmopathy patients had moderately to severely active disease, with a Clinical Activity Score of 3 or higher, a NOSPECS grade of 4 or higher, and a disease duration of less than 3 months. Patients with other autoimmune diseases, uncontrolled infections, pregnancy or lactation were excluded from the study. Clinical symptoms, serum thyroxine, TRAb, thyroid ultrasound and orbital computed tomography were used for diagnosis. PBMCs were isolated from 7.5 to 10 ml of fresh peripheral blood by Ficoll-Paque density gradient centrifugation. Trizol reagent was used to extract the total RNA, and its quality was then checked on an Agilent 2100 Bioanalyzer.

This clonotype was seen many times. This receptor's antigen is unknown. Base quality data are lacking; no much larger clone is found one base away. The rearranged segments are TRBV28 and TRBJ1-1; TRBD1 is a possible D gene, resting on 5 matching bases. The receptor was derived from a woman in her twenties or thirties with Graves' ophthalmopathy. Donor details come from another sample of the same person, matched by shared clones. The specimen sequenced was blood. The CDR3 reads CASSLWGRENTEAFF. Here is the DNA: TGTGCCAGCAGTTTATGGGGCAGGGAGAACACTGAAGCTTTCTTT.